The 20 T cell receptor beta chains below come from one sample, sequenced in a study of sequential checkpoint blockade in melanoma. Regarding treatment: randomized to nivolumab then ipilimumab (arm A) or the reverse (arm B). Method: immunoSEQ multiplex PCR; TCRdb's copy keeps in-frame clones and lacks some. The sample lists 9,500 to 11,000 clones; just under 80% were seen once. The input for sequencing was CD8+ T cells sorted from blood (inferred from file names), taken from a patient given nivolumab and ipilimumab in sequence. The receptors derive from a human donor with melanoma.

The chain links TRBV9 to TRBJ1-3, with D possibly being TRBD1 (5 bases). The CDR3 is 17 residues long. Per germline, CDR1 SGDLS and CDR2 YYNGEE. V was trimmed by 5 bases and J by 1 base, leaving 19 bases between them. CDR3 DNA sequence: TGTGCCAGCAGAGCAGAAAGCGGGGGTGGTTCTGGAAACACCATATATTTT. The encoded protein is CASRAESGGGSGNTIYF.

The chain carries TRBV7-6 and TRBJ2-1; the D gene is possibly TRBD2 (6 bases). The germline CDR1 and CDR2 sequences are SGHVS and FNYEAQ. Trimming took 1 base from V and 4 from J, leaving 11 bases between them. CDR3 length equals 15 residues. CDR3 bases: TGTGCCAGCAGCTTAGGGGCGGGGAGGTACAATGAGCAGTTCTTC. Amino acid sequence: CASSLGAGRYNEQFF.

This clone was counted between two and nine times. The chain carries TRBV7-9 and TRBJ2-7; D not resolved. The CDR3 spans 12 residues. The germline CDR1 and CDR2 sequences are SEHNR and FQNEAQ (reference sequence). V was trimmed by 8 bases and J by 3 bases, leaving 11 bases between them. The CDR3 loop is CASDFGGYEQYF. CDR3 DNA: TGTGCCAGCGATTTCGGCGGCTACGAGCAGTACTTC.

This chain connects TRBV27 to TRBJ2-3; 8 bases are a match to TRBD2. The CDR3 totals 15 residues. Germline V gene lookup returns CDR1 MNHEY and CDR2 SMNVEV (reference sequence). V was pared by 2 bases and J by 2 bases, with 3 bases of the junction left unmatched. This CDR3 reads CASSLPGRATDTQYF. DNA for the CDR3: TGTGCCAGCAGTTTACCCGGGAGGGCCACAGATACGCAGTATTTT.

This chain connects TRBV6-5 to TRBJ2-7; 7 positions match TRBD2. This CDR3 comprises 13 residues. Trimming at V came to 7 bases and at J to 2 bases, leaving 5 bases not matched to a gene. Germline-derived CDR1 and CDR2 are MNHEY and SVGAGI. The CDR3 bases are TGTGCCAGCACCTACGGGGGGACCTACGAGCAGTACTTC. Translation: CASTYGGTYEQYF.

The V and J genes are TRBV29-1 and TRBJ1-1, with TRBD1 as a possible D gene (5 bases). V was cut by 7 bases and J by 7 bases, with 16 bases left in between. This CDR3 region has 12 residues. Germline values: CDR1 SQVTM, CDR2 ANQGSEA. The CDR3 region is CSGGRGSGEAFF. CDR3 coding DNA: TGCAGCGGGGGGAGGGGCTCGGGTGAAGCTTTCTTT.

The rearrangement joins TRBV2 to TRBJ2-3; 7 bases map to TRBD1. The V gene's germline CDR1 is SNHLY and CDR2 FYNNEI. With 6 bases clipped from V and 4 bases from J, the junction kept 10 bases outside the gene matches. The CDR3 is 15 residues long. The CDR3: CASRRTTGPPDTQYF. CDR3 in DNA: TGTGCCAGCAGACGAACGACAGGGCCACCAGATACGCAGTATTTT.

The chain links TRBV27 to TRBJ2-5; D perhaps matches TRBD1 (6 bases). Trimming left V 2 bases short and J 5 bases short, with 21 bases between. This CDR3 spans 17 amino acids. Germline CDR1 is MNHEY and CDR2 is SMNVEV (reference sequence). The CDR3 coding sequence is TGTGCCAGCAGTTTAACTAGGCAGAGGGGGTTGGGGGAGACCCAGTACTTC. Encoded protein: CASSLTRQRGLGETQYF.

The chain has TRBV19 and TRBJ2-3; 7 bases align to TRBD1. Germline CDR1 and CDR2: LNHDA and SQIVND (reference sequence). The V gene end was trimmed by 1 base and the J gene end by 3 bases; junction bases not matched to a gene: 4. This CDR3 has 15 amino acids. CDR3 nucleotides: TGTGCCAGTAGTATAGGGGCCAGGGGGACAGATACGCAGTATTTT. Amino acid sequence: CASSIGARGTDTQYF.

The chain uses TRBV5-6 and TRBJ2-7, with a possible D match to TRBD1 (5 bases). From germline, CDR1 is SGHDT and CDR2 YYEEEE. V was trimmed by 4 bases and J by 8 bases, leaving 22 bases between them. The CDR3 runs 15 residues. The CDR3 nucleotides are TGTGCCAGCAGCACAAGGTCGGTTCCAGGGCGGAAGCAGTACTTC. It specifies CASSTRSVPGRKQYF.

The genes are TRBV27 and TRBJ1-1; the D gene is possibly TRBD1 (6 bases). The germline gives CDR1 MNHEY, CDR2 SMNVEV (reference sequence). V was pared by 8 bases and J by 8 bases, with 18 bases between. The CDR3 spans 13 residues. For the CDR3, the DNA is TGTGCCAGCGCTCTGGGGACACTAGAAGAAGCTTTCTTT. This codes for CASALGTLEEAFF.

The chain uses TRBV18 and TRBJ2-7; D may be TRBD2 (6 bases). Germline V CDR1 and CDR2: KGHSH, LQKENI. Trimming removed 2 bases at V and 0 bases at J, with 11 bases between. The CDR3 is 15 amino acids. The CDR3: CASSPGGSPSYEQYF. The DNA of the CDR3 is TGTGCCAGCTCACCAGGGGGGTCCCCCTCCTACGAGCAGTACTTC. The full variable domain, completed using reference TRBV18 and TRBJ2-7, is NAGVMQNPRHLVRRRGQEARLRCSPMKGHSHVYWYRQLPEEGLKFMVYLQKENIIDESGMPKERFSAEFPKEGPSILRIQQVVRGDSAAYFCASSPGGSPSYEQYFGPGTRLTVT.

The V call is TRBV11-2, the J call TRBJ2-7, with TRBD1 identical over 10 bases. Germline CDR1 SGHAT, CDR2 FQNNGV. This CDR3 comprises 14 residues. With V trimmed by 5 bases and J by 2 bases, 3 bases remained unmatched. The CDR3 region has the DNA TGTGCCAGCAGCCTTGGGACAGGGGCCTACGAGCAGTACTTC. This codes for CASSLGTGAYEQYF.

This clone occurred once. This sequence joins TRBV7-9 and TRBJ2-1; D is perhaps TRBD1 (8 bases). CDR3 size: 14 residues. Trimming took 6 bases from V and 7 from J, leaving 16 bases between them. Germline lookup yields CDR1 SEHNR and CDR2 FQNEAQ (reference sequence). CDR3 nucleotides: TGTGCCAGCAGGGGGGGGACAGGAGTGAATGAGCAGTTCTTC. It translates to CASRGGTGVNEQFF.

This chain joins TRBV30 and TRBJ2-2; 9 bases are shared with TRBD2. CDR3 length equals 15 residues. The junction had 4 bases not matched to a gene; V was cut back by 2 bases and J by 3 bases. Germline loops: CDR1 GTSNPN, CDR2 SVGIG (reference sequence). The CDR3 spells CAWSFSGRDTGELFF. The CDR3 DNA sequence: TGTGCCTGGAGTTTTAGCGGGAGAGACACCGGGGAGCTGTTTTTT.

This chain joins TRBV10-3 and TRBJ1-1; weak D call: TRBD1 (6 bases). The length of the CDR3 is 14 residues. The V gene lost 4 bases and the J gene lost 5 bases, with 14 bases spanning the gap. Germline lookup yields CDR1 ENHRY and CDR2 SYGVKD. The CDR3 sequence is CAISGGQTGTEAFF. Written as DNA, the CDR3 is TGTGCCATCAGTGGCGGACAGACAGGAACTGAAGCTTTCTTT.

The table lists this clone with a few counts. The rearrangement links TRBV18 to TRBJ1-2, with a possible D match to TRBD1 (5 bases). The V and J ends lost 5 bases and 6 bases respectively, with 13 bases between them. The CDR3 runs to 13 residues. CDR1 is KGHSH and CDR2 is LQKENI in the germline V gene. CDR3: CASSGGTVNGYTF. The DNA of the CDR3 is TGTGCCAGCTCAGGGGGGACGGTGAATGGCTACACCTTC.

The DNA for the CDR3 is TGTGCCAGCAGCTCGCCGACAGGGGAGGTTAATTCACCCCTCCACTTT. Its translation is CASSSPTGEVNSPLHF. The J gene is TRBJ1-6, the V gene TRBV7-9, with 8 bases that match TRBD1. Germline V lookup: CDR1 SEHNR, CDR2 FQNEAQ (reference sequence). The CDR3 has 16 residues. The V gene end was trimmed by 4 bases and the J gene end by 6 bases; junction bases not matched to a gene: 8.

J is TRBJ2-5 and V is TRBV9; 8 bases align to TRBD2. The V and J ends lost 3 bases and 4 bases, in that order; junction bases with no gene match: 11. Per the germline V gene, CDR1 is SGDLS and CDR2 is YYNGEE. CDR3 size: 16 residues. CDR3 sequence reads: CASSASTGGARETQYF. CDR3 DNA sequence: TGTGCCAGCAGCGCATCGACCGGGGGGGCCCGAGAGACCCAGTACTTC.

This chain uses TRBV9 with TRBJ2-7; D might be TRBD1 (6 bases). Deletions cut 0 bases from V and 5 bases from J, with 12 bases between. Germline CDR1 reads SGDLS; CDR2 reads YYNGEE. This CDR3 has 14 amino acids. The CDR3: CASSVDPGVHEQYF. As DNA, the CDR3 is TGTGCCAGCAGCGTAGATCCAGGGGTTCACGAGCAGTACTTC.